The rows below give T cell receptor beta chains drawn from one sample of a study of blood T cell repertoires in COVID-19. Generated by immunoSEQ multiplex PCR, the TCRdb table keeps only in-frame clones and is missing some. Among about 300,000 clones listed, approximately 83% were seen once. Material: peripheral blood. The receptors come from a woman aged 50 to 65 who had recovered from COVID-19. The CDR3 runs from the conserved cysteine through the conserved F or W. Each record gives: D gene, V gene, J gene, clone size, CDR3 protein, CDR3 DNA. A D gene is named only where the DNA matches it firmly. Clone size, where shown, is once, few, many, or a class for clones that have expanded.

>.|TRBV5-6|TRBJ1-5|.
CASSGGSLGNQPQHF
TGTGCCAGCAGCGGAGGGTCGCTGGGCAATCAGCCCCAGCATTTT
>.|TRBV27|TRBJ1-1|.
CASSIKPPGHTNTEAFF
TGTGCCAGCAGTATAAAACCCCCGGGACATACAAACACTGAAGCTTTCTTT
>.|TRBV4-1|TRBJ1-2|.
CASSQVHREPNYGYTF
TGCGCCAGCAGCCAAGTCCATAGGGAGCCTAACTATGGCTACACCTTC
>TRBD2|TRBV7-2|TRBJ2-1|.
CASSLGLAGYNEQFF
TGTGCCAGCAGCCTGGGACTAGCGGGGTACAATGAGCAGTTCTTC
>.|TRBV4-3|TRBJ1-4|.
CASSYSRGGTTEKLFF
TGCGCCAGCAGCTACTCCCGAGGGGGGACTACAGAAAAACTGTTTTTT
>.|TRBV5-1|TRBJ1-2|.
CASSLTGFEGYTF
TGCGCCAGCAGCTTGACGGGGTTTGAAGGCTACACCTTC
>TRBD2|TRBV7-6|TRBJ2-3|.
CASSPLAGAITDTQYF
TGTGCCAGCAGTCCTCTAGCGGGGGCGATCACAGATACGCAGTATTTT
>.|TRBV6-2/TRBV6-3|TRBJ1-2|.
CASSPRRGGGYTF
TGTGCCAGCAGTCCCCGGAGAGGGGGTGGCTACACCTTC
>.|TRBV3-1/TRBV3-2|TRBJ2-1|.
CASSQRKTGRYNEQFF
TGTGCCAGCAGCCAAAGAAAGACAGGCCGCTACAATGAGCAGTTCTTC
>TRBD2|TRBV4-1|TRBJ2-7|.
CASSQGTPSGRSKGEQYF
TGCGCCAGCAGCCAAGGGACCCCCAGCGGGAGATCTAAGGGCGAGCAGTACTTC
>.|TRBV19|TRBJ2-5|.
CASSIGPRTPHF
TGTGCCAGTAGTATAGGGCCGCGGACTCCACACTTC
>.|TRBV9|TRBJ1-2|.
CASSVTSYGYTF
TGTGCCAGCAGCGTAACCAGCTATGGCTACACCTTC
>.|TRBV6-5|TRBJ2-7|.
CASRMDILSSYEQYF
TGTGCCAGCAGGATGGACATCTTGAGCTCCTACGAGCAGTACTTC
>.|TRBV27|TRBJ1-2|.
CASSPPSGGYTF
TGTGCCAGCAGTCCCCCAAGCGGAGGCTACACCTTC
>TRBD1|TRBV18|TRBJ1-5|.
CASSPLTGEKPQHF
TGTGCCAGCTCACCATTGACAGGGGAGAAGCCCCAGCATTTT
>.|TRBV2|TRBJ1-6|.
CASRQGYNSPLHF
TGTGCCAGCAGACAGGGTTATAATTCACCCCTCCACTTT
>TRBD2|TRBV11-3|TRBJ2-1|.
CASSFRHFLAGVCNEQFF
TGTGCCAGCAGCTTCCGACACTTTCTAGCGGGAGTATGCAATGAGCAGTTCTTC
>.|TRBV3-1/TRBV3-2|TRBJ2-2|.
CASSQDGLARGELFF
TGTGCCAGCAGCCAAGATGGCCTAGCGAGGGGGGAGCTGTTTTTT
>.|TRBV19|TRBJ2-6|.
CASTPGFRSGANVLTF
TGTGCCAGTACCCCAGGGTTCCGCTCTGGGGCCAACGTCCTGACTTTC
>TRBD2|TRBV9|TRBJ2-5|.
CASSGTGTSGAQTQYF
TGTGCCAGCAGCGGGACCGGGACTAGCGGGGCCCAGACCCAGTACTTC
>.|TRBV6-7|TRBJ1-1|.
CASTKRGLQGVSHNTEAFF
TGTGCCAGCACCAAACGGGGTCTACAGGGAGTATCGCACAACACTGAAGCTTTCTTT
>TRBD2|TRBV11-2|TRBJ2-7|.
CASSSPSGIYGQYF
TGTGCCAGCAGCTCGCCTAGCGGGATTTACGGGCAGTACTTC
>TRBD1|TRBV5-1|TRBJ2-3|.
CASSSEKTTGASTDTQYF
TGCGCCAGCAGCTCAGAAAAGACCACAGGGGCTAGCACAGATACGCAGTATTTT
>TRBD1|TRBV19|TRBJ2-5|once
CASSTTGRTQYF
TGTGCCAGTAGTACGACAGGGCGGACCCAGTACTTC
>TRBD1|TRBV5-4|TRBJ1-4|.
CASSYRTGGFDEKLFF
TGTGCCAGCAGCTACCGGACAGGGGGCTTTGATGAAAAACTGTTTTTT
>TRBD1|TRBV6-5|TRBJ1-2|.
CASILGTGGYGYTF
TGTGCCAGCATCTTAGGGACAGGGGGCTATGGCTACACCTTC
>TRBD1|TRBV5-1|TRBJ2-7|.
CASSTGGQNSYEQYF
TGCGCCAGCAGCACTGGGGGACAGAACTCCTACGAGCAGTACTTC
>TRBD2|TRBV7-2|TRBJ2-4|.
CASSPGTRKNIQYF
TGTGCCAGCAGCCCCGGGACTAGAAAAAACATTCAGTACTTC
>TRBD1|TRBV28|TRBJ1-5|.
CASSFGLRGLDQPQHF
TGTGCCAGCAGTTTCGGTCTCAGGGGGCTGGACCAGCCCCAGCATTTT
>.|TRBV6-6|TRBJ1-6|.
CASSEFRGSNSPLHF
TGTGCCAGCAGCGAATTCAGGGGTTCCAATTCACCCCTCCACTTT
>TRBD1|TRBV18|TRBJ1-4|.
CASSPSNRGNEKLFF
TGTGCCAGCTCACCATCAAACAGGGGAAACGAAAAACTGTTTTTT
>.|TRBV6-5|TRBJ1-2|.
CASSGTGGGLHGYTF
TGTGCCAGCAGCGGAACTGGGGGGGGGCTGCATGGCTACACCTTC
>TRBD2|TRBV9|TRBJ2-1|.
CASSVAGLAGGPHEQFF
TGTGCCAGCAGCGTAGCTGGTCTAGCGGGGGGGCCTCATGAGCAGTTCTTC
>.|TRBV5-1|TRBJ1-3|few
CASSLDSSGNTIYF
TGCGCCAGCAGCTTGGACAGCTCTGGAAACACCATATATTTT
>.|TRBV5-4|TRBJ1-1|.
CASSFDRNTEAFF
TGTGCCAGCAGCTTTGACAGGAACACTGAAGCTTTCTTT
>.|TRBV6-2/TRBV6-3|TRBJ2-1|.
CASSYFPDLAPSSYNEQFF
TGTGCCAGCAGTTACTTTCCGGACCTAGCGCCCAGCTCCTACAATGAGCAGTTCTTC
>.|TRBV6-2/TRBV6-3|TRBJ2-7|.
CASSYSSRREQYF
TGTGCCAGCAGTTATTCGTCCCGGCGGGAGCAGTACTTC
>TRBD1|TRBV27|TRBJ2-2|.
CASSGETGHANTGELFF
TGTGCCAGCAGTGGGGAGACAGGGCACGCGAACACCGGGGAGCTGTTTTTT
>TRBD1|TRBV28|TRBJ1-1|.
CASSLVDRGYTEAFF
TGTGCCAGCAGTTTAGTGGACAGGGGTTACACTGAAGCTTTCTTT
>.|TRBV7-9|TRBJ2-3|.
CASSLGQTTDTQYF
TGTGCCAGCAGCTTGGGACAAACTACAGATACGCAGTATTTT
>.|TRBV5-1|TRBJ2-5|.
CASSPRQTQETQYF
TGCGCCAGCAGCCCACGACAGACCCAAGAGACCCAGTACTTC
>TRBD1|TRBV27|TRBJ1-5|.
CASSFTGGNQPQHF
TGTGCCAGCAGTTTTACAGGGGGCAATCAGCCCCAGCATTTT
>.|TRBV9|TRBJ1-2|.
CASSVSSGGYGYTF
TGTGCCAGCAGCGTTTCTTCGGGGGGCTATGGCTACACCTTC
>TRBD1|TRBV5-4|TRBJ1-6|.
CASSFRTGGNSPLHF
TGTGCCAGCAGCTTTAGGACAGGGGGCAATTCACCCCTCCACTTT
>TRBD1|TRBV19|TRBJ1-4|.
CASSMVSKTGVNEKLFF
TGTGCCAGTAGTATGGTGTCAAAGACAGGGGTTAATGAAAAACTGTTTTTT
>.|TRBV21-1|TRBJ2-1|.
CASSKKQGPYNEQFF
TGTGCCAGCAGCAAAAAACAGGGACCTTACAATGAGCAGTTCTTC